Listed below are T cell receptor beta chains from one sample, sequenced in a study of technical replicates of blood from a few donors. TCRdb keeps only in-frame clones here, not all; method: immunoSEQ multiplex PCR. This table holds 78,000 or so clones, about nine tenths found once. Sequencing was carried out using T cells isolated from PBMCs. The origin of the receptors is a human donor in good health. The CDR3 runs from the conserved cysteine through the conserved F or W. Each record gives: D gene, V gene, clone size, J gene, CDR3 protein, CDR3 DNA. D genes are given only for firm matches. The size entry is marked missing in some rows and otherwise reads once, few, many or a size class.

D: NA
V: TRBV7-6
size: NA
J: TRBJ2-3
CDR3: CASSRDTTDTQYF
DNA: TGTGCCAGCAGCCGGGACACCACAGATACGCAGTATTTT

D: TRBD1
V: TRBV6-1
size: NA
J: TRBJ1-2
CDR3: CASKTGEDYGYTF
DNA: TGTGCCAGCAAGACAGGGGAAGACTATGGCTACACCTTC

D: NA
V: TRBV30
size: NA
J: TRBJ1-2
CDR3: CAWSTGAIGYTF
DNA: TGTGCCTGGAGCACAGGAGCTATTGGCTACACCTTC

D: TRBD1
V: TRBV11-2
size: NA
J: TRBJ1-2
CDR3: CASSNQGEGYGYTF
DNA: TGTGCCAGCAGCAACCAGGGGGAAGGCTATGGCTACACCTTC

D: NA
V: TRBV7-3
size: NA
J: TRBJ1-3
CDR3: CASSPTGGSGNTIYF
DNA: TGTGCCAGCAGTCCAACGGGGGGCTCTGGAAACACCATATATTTT

D: NA
V: TRBV2
size: NA
J: TRBJ1-1
CDR3: CASSGGGPEAFF
DNA: TGTGCCAGCAGTGGGGGGGGTCCTGAAGCTTTCTTT

D: TRBD2
V: TRBV9
size: once
J: TRBJ2-1
CDR3: CASSDFSGRAGDEQFF
DNA: TGTGCCAGCAGCGATTTTAGCGGGAGGGCCGGCGATGAGCAGTTCTTC

D: TRBD1
V: TRBV15
size: NA
J: TRBJ1-1
CDR3: CATSRIDRGNTEAFF
DNA: TGTGCCACCAGCAGGATCGACAGGGGGAACACTGAAGCTTTCTTT

D: TRBD1
V: TRBV10-3
size: NA
J: TRBJ1-5
CDR3: CATGQGNQPQHF
DNA: TGTGCCACCGGACAGGGCAATCAGCCCCAGCATTTT

D: NA
V: TRBV11-3
size: NA
J: TRBJ2-6
CDR3: CASSVGAGANVLTF
DNA: TGTGCCAGCAGCGTAGGAGCTGGGGCCAACGTCCTGACTTTC

D: NA
V: TRBV11-2
size: NA
J: TRBJ1-1
CDR3: CASSFPVTEAFF
DNA: TGTGCCAGCAGCTTTCCCGTCACTGAAGCTTTCTTT